The clone carrying this TCR beta chain was seen repeatedly, ten times or more. What it binds is not known. TCRdb reprocessed the 5' RACE reads via MiXCR and lists one record per CDR3 protein. The profile shows around 100,000 distinct CDR3 sequences, 3.5% to 5% of them singletons. This sample is part of a study of spatial heterogeneity in lung cancer. Trimming took off 7 bases at V and 3 bases at J, with 25 bases between the two ends. This CDR3 contains 17 residues. Study findings and constraints: It was found that expanded intratumoral alpha and beta TCR counts tracked tumor mutation counts.

Time point in this sample: sample taken at primary tumor resection. The sequenced sample was lung tumor tissue, obtained at surgery. The clonotype was recovered from a male donor with early-stage non-small cell lung cancer. The chain carries TRBV6-7 and TRBJ2-7; D not resolved. TRBV6-7 is labeled an ORF, and its function is uncertain. CDR3 coding DNA: TGTGCCAGCAATTATCTAACGGCCACTTCTGCCTACTACGAGCAGTACTTC. It is translated as CASNYLTATSAYYEQYF.